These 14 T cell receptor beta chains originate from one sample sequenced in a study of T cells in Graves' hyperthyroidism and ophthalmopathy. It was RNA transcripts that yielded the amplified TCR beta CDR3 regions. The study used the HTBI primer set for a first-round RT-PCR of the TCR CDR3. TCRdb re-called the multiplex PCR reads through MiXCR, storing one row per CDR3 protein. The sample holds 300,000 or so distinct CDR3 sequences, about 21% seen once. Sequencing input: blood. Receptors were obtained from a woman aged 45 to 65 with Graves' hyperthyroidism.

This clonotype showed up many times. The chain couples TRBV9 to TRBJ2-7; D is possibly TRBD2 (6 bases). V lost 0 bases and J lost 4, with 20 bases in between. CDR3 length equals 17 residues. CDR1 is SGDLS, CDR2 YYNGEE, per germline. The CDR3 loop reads CASSVGSMGLEDYEQYF. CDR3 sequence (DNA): TGTGCCAGCAGCGTAGGGAGTATGGGACTGGAAGATTACGAGCAGTACTTC.

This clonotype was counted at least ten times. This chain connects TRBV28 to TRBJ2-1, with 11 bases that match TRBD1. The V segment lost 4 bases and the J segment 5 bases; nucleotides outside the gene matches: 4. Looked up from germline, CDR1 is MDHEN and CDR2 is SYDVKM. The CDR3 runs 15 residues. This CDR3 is CASSSGTGGNNEQFF. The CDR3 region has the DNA TGTGCCAGCAGTTCCGGGACAGGGGGTAACAATGAGCAGTTCTTC.

CDR3 nucleotide sequence: TGTGCCAGCTCCCAGGGGGTAGACTATGGCTACACCTTC. This translates into CASSQGVDYGYTF. The rearrangement uses TRBV5-5 and TRBJ1-2; TRBD1 matches 7 bases. The trim removed 7 bases at V and 3 bases at J, leaving 6 bases unmatched. This CDR3 has 13 amino acids. Germline CDR1 SGHKS, CDR2 YYEKEE (reference sequence).

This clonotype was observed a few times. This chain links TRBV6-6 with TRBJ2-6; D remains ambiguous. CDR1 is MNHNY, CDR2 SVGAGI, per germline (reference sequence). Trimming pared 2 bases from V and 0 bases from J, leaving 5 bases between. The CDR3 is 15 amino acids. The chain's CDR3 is CASSYPASGANVLTF. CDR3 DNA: TGTGCCAGCAGTTACCCAGCCTCTGGGGCCAACGTCCTGACTTTC.

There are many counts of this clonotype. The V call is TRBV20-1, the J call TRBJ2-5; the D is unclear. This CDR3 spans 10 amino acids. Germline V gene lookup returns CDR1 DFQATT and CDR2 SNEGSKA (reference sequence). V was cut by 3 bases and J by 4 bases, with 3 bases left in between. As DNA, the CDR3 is TGCAGTGCTAGTGGAGAGACCCAGTACTTC. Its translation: CSASGETQYF.

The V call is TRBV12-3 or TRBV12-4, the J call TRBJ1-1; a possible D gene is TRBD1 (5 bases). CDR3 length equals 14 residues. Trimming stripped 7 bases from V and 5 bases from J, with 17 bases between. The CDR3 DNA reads TGTGCCAGCACTTGGGGGGGAATGAGGACTGAAGCTTTCTTT. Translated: CASTWGGMRTEAFF.

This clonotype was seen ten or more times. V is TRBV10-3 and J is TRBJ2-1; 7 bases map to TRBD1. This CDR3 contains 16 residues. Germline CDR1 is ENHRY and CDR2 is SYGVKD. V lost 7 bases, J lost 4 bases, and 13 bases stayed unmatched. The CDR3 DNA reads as TGTGCCATCAATCCCGCCCGAGGGGGCTCGTACAATGAGCAGTTCTTC. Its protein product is CAINPARGGSYNEQFF.

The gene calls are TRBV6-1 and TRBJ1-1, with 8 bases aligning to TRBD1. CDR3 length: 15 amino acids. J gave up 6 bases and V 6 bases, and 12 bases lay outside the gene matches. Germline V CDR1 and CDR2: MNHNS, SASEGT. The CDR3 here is CASSSPSGGAAEAFF. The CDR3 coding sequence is TGTGCCAGCAGCTCCCCTTCAGGGGGCGCGGCTGAAGCTTTCTTT.

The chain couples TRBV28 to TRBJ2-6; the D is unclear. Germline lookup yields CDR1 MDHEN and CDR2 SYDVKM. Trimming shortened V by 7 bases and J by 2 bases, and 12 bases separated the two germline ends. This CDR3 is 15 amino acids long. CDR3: CASIRSQAGANVLTF. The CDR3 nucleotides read TGTGCCAGCATCAGATCCCAGGCTGGGGCCAACGTCCTGACTTTC.

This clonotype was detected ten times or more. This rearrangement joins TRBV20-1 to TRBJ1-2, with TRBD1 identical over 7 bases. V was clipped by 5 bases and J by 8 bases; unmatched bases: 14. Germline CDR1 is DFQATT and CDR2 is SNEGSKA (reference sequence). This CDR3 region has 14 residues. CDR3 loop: CSAFTGEHVYGYTF. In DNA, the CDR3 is TGCAGTGCTTTTACAGGGGAACATGTGTACGGCTACACCTTC.

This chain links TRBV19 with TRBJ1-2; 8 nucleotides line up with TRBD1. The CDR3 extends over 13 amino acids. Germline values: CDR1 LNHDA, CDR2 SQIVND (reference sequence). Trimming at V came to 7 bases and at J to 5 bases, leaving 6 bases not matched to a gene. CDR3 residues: CASNSGQVYGYTF. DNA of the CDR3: TGTGCCAGTAATTCGGGACAGGTATATGGCTACACCTTC.

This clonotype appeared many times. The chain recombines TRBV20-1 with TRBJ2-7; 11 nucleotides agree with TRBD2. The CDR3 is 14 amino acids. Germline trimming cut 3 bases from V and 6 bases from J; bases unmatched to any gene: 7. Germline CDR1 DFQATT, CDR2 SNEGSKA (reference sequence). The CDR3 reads CSASLLAGAAEQYF. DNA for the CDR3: TGCAGTGCTAGCCTACTAGCGGGGGCTGCCGAGCAGTACTTC.

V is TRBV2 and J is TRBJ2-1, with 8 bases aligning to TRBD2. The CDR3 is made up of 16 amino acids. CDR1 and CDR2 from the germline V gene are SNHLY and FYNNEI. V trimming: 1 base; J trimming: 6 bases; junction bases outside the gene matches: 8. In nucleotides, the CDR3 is TGTGCCAGCAGTGAAGGGTTAGCGGGGCCCACCAATGAGCAGTTCTTC. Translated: CASSEGLAGPTNEQFF.

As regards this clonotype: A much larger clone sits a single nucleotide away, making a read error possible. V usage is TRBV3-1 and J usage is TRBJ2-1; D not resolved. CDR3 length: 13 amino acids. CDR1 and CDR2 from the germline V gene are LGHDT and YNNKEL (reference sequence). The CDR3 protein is CASSQHTANEQLF. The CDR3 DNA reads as TGTGCCAGCAGCCAGCATACCGCCAATGAGCAGCTCTTC.